One sample yielded the 29 T cell receptor beta chains listed below, sequenced in a study of T cell repertoires in cytomegalovirus infection. In TCRdb, the reads were re-called with MiXCR into one record per CDR3 protein. In the table there are approximately 750,000 distinct CDR3 sequences, 35% of which are singletons. Material for sequencing was PBMCs. The receptors come from a human donor in good health (CMV status not recorded). Some clones in this sample may be carry-over from other donors' samples.

The V and J genes are TRBV5-1 and TRBJ2-5; D is possibly TRBD1 or TRBD2 (5 bases each). The CDR3 is 13 amino acids. Germline V gene lookup returns CDR1 SGHRS and CDR2 YFSETQ. V was clipped by 3 bases and J by 5 bases, with 11 bases between them. DNA of the CDR3: TGCGCCAGCAGCTCGACCTGGGGGGAGACCCAGTACTTC. This translates into CASSSTWGETQYF.

A few counts support this clonotype. The rearrangement links TRBV20-1 to TRBJ2-7, with 9 bases that match TRBD1. Losses at the gene ends were 5 bases for V and 0 bases for J; bases not matched to a gene: 2. The CDR3 contains 13 residues. Per the germline V gene, CDR1 is DFQATT and CDR2 is SNEGSKA (reference sequence). The CDR3 reads CSAWTGDSYEQYF. The CDR3, as DNA: TGCAGTGCTTGGACAGGGGACTCCTACGAGCAGTACTTC.

In this sample, this clonotype turned up a few times. The chain employs TRBV7-8 and TRBJ2-1; tentative D call: TRBD1 (5 bases). The CDR3 contains 15 residues. The V gene's germline CDR1 is SGHVS and CDR2 FQNEAQ. The V and J ends lost 8 bases and 4 bases respectively, with 18 bases between them. In DNA, the CDR3 is TGTGCCAGCGAAGCGATATTGGACACATACAATGAGCAGTTCTTC. This gives the protein CASEAILDTYNEQFF.

This chain connects TRBV10-3 to TRBJ1-4, with 7 positions matching TRBD1. CDR1 is ENHRY and CDR2 is SYGVKD in the germline V gene. The V segment lost 0 bases and the J segment 7 bases; nucleotides outside the gene matches: 5. CDR3 length: 15 amino acids. This CDR3 reads CAISESVRGSEKLFF. The CDR3, as DNA: TGTGCCATCAGTGAGTCGGTCAGGGGGAGTGAAAAACTGTTTTTT.

As regards this clonotype: Mismatch with germline at one junction end may stem from a read error. The J gene is TRBJ1-2, the V gene TRBV6-1; tentative D call: TRBD1 (5 bases). This CDR3 is built from 14 residues. Germline V gives CDR1 MNHNS, CDR2 SASEGT. Here the CDR3 reads CASREGEISRGYTF. CDR3 sequence (DNA): TGTGCCAGCAGGGAAGGGGAAATATCGAGGGGCTACACCTTC.

The chain links TRBV6-6 to TRBJ2-5, with TRBD1 matching over 8 bases. The CDR3 contains 16 residues. Germline V CDR1 and CDR2: MNHNY, SVGAGI (reference sequence). Losses at the gene ends were 6 bases for V and 4 bases for J; bases not matched to a gene: 13. CDR3 region: CASRTEDRAFGETQYF. Written as DNA, the CDR3 is TGTGCCAGCAGAACCGAGGACAGGGCGTTTGGAGAGACCCAGTACTTC.

V and J are TRBV7-2 and TRBJ2-1; D might be TRBD1 (5 bases). Germline CDR1 reads SGHTA; CDR2 reads FQGNSA. V dropped 4 bases and J dropped 4 bases, with 14 bases sitting between them. The CDR3 covers 15 residues. The CDR3 DNA is TGTGCCAGCAGCTCCCTTAGACAGATTTACAATGAGCAGTTCTTC. It is translated as CASSSLRQIYNEQFF. The full variable domain, with the rest looked up from reference TRBV7-2 and TRBJ2-1, is GAGVSQSPSNKVTEKGKDVELRCDPISGHTALYWYRQSLGQGLEFLIYFQGNSAPDKSGLPSDRFSAERTGGSVSTLTIQRTQQEDSAVYLCASSSLRQIYNEQFFGPGTRLTVL.

The J gene is TRBJ2-3, the V gene TRBV10-2; 9 nucleotides align to TRBD2. Losses at the gene ends were 6 bases for V and 5 bases for J; bases not matched to a gene: 6. The CDR3 spans 14 residues. CDR1 and CDR2 from the germline V gene are WSHSY and SAAADI. The CDR3 loop reads CASSNSGRGDTQYF. Here the CDR3 DNA reads TGCGCCAGCAGCAATAGCGGGAGAGGAGATACGCAGTATTTT.

Many counts were recorded for this clonotype. The chain is built from TRBV7-2 and TRBJ2-7; D remains ambiguous. CDR3 size: 13 residues. V lost 5 bases and J 4 bases, leaving 12 bases between the germline ends. Germline values: CDR1 SGHTA, CDR2 FQGNSA. Written as DNA, the CDR3 is TGTGCCAGCAGCGGGAAGGATACATACGAGCAGTACTTC. Translated, it gives CASSGKDTYEQYF. Supplemented by reference TRBV7-2 and TRBJ2-7, the full variable domain reads GAGVSQSPSNKVTEKGKDVELRCDPISGHTALYWYRQSLGQGLEFLIYFQGNSAPDKSGLPSDRFSAERTGGSVSTLTIQRTQQEDSAVYLCASSGKDTYEQYFGPGTRLTVT.

The chain employs TRBV2 and TRBJ2-3; 11 nucleotides match TRBD2. This CDR3 is 14 amino acids long. The germline V gene has CDR1 SNHLY and CDR2 FYNNEI. V dropped 11 bases and J dropped 3; count of bases not matched to a gene: 7. The CDR3 protein is CAGRLAGTTDTQYF. In DNA, the CDR3 is TGTGCCGGGAGACTAGCGGGGACGACAGATACGCAGTATTTT.

CDR3: CSARIQGLNQPQHF. In nucleotides, the CDR3 is TGCAGTGCTAGGATACAGGGGCTCAATCAGCCCCAGCATTTT. The V call is TRBV20-1, the J call TRBJ1-5; TRBD1 matches 7 bases. The CDR3 runs to 14 residues. V lost 3 bases, J lost 3 bases, and 5 bases stayed unmatched. Germline V lookup: CDR1 DFQATT, CDR2 SNEGSKA (reference sequence).

This clonotype was counted only a few times. The chain carries TRBV5-1 and TRBJ2-7, with a weak D call TRBD1 (6 bases). From germline, CDR1 is SGHRS and CDR2 YFSETQ. This CDR3 has 13 amino acids. V lost 0 bases, J lost 5 bases, and 9 bases lay in between. The CDR3 reads CASSLEGVHEQYF. For the CDR3, the DNA is TGCGCCAGCAGCTTGGAGGGGGTCCACGAGCAGTACTTC.

The chain employs TRBV28 and TRBJ1-3, with D unclear. The CDR3 totals 15 residues. CDR1 is MDHEN, CDR2 SYDVKM, per germline. Trimming took off 3 bases at V and 4 bases at J, with 13 bases between the two ends. CDR3 sequence reads: CASSLPPGLGNTIYF. CDR3 DNA sequence: TGTGCCAGCAGTTTGCCCCCGGGTCTCGGAAACACCATATATTTT.

In this sample, this clonotype turned up once. The chain uses TRBV29-1 and TRBJ2-1; 7 bases agree with TRBD1. The junction had 7 bases not matched to a gene; V was cut back by 4 bases and J by 4 bases. The length of the CDR3 is 14 residues. The germline V gene encodes CDR1 SQVTM and CDR2 ANQGSEA. CDR3 loop: CSVAEGGNYNEQFF. Written as DNA, the CDR3 is TGCAGCGTTGCGGAAGGGGGCAATTACAATGAGCAGTTCTTC.

The chain recombines TRBV7-2 with TRBJ1-1; unclear D gene. The V gene lost 3 bases and the J gene lost 4 bases, with 15 bases spanning the gap. CDR1 is SGHTA and CDR2 is FQGNSA in the germline V gene. This CDR3 region has 15 residues. In nucleotides, the CDR3 is TGTGCCAGCAGCTTCCTGCCCCGTAGTGCCACTGAAGCTTTCTTT. It specifies CASSFLPRSATEAFF.

The rearrangement uses TRBV12-3 or TRBV12-4 and TRBJ2-2; 15 bases agree with TRBD2. This CDR3 region has 19 residues. J lost 3 bases, V lost 6 bases, and 11 bases had no gene match. In DNA form, the CDR3 reads TGTGCCAGCAGACCGAGGACTAGCGGGGGGGCCAGAGACACCGGGGAGCTGTTTTTT. This codes for CASRPRTSGGARDTGELFF.

In its sample, this clonotype was seen a few times. The chain joins TRBV7-2 to TRBJ1-5, with TRBD1 as a possible D gene (6 bases). CDR3 length: 16 residues. Germline V lookup: CDR1 SGHTA, CDR2 FQGNSA. Trimming cost V 1 base and J 7 bases, with 17 bases left between them. The CDR3 region is CASSLVGGAGGQPQHF. DNA for the CDR3: TGTGCCAGCAGCTTAGTAGGGGGGGCCGGCGGGCAGCCCCAGCATTTT.

This clonotype was detected many times. The CDR3 region is CASSLYDRDYTF. CDR3 coding DNA: TGTGCCAGCAGCTTATACGACAGAGACTACACCTTC. V usage is TRBV7-2 and J usage is TRBJ1-2; a possible D gene is TRBD1 (5 bases). Germline values: CDR1 SGHTA, CDR2 FQGNSA. The length of the CDR3 is 12 residues. Trimming shortened V by 2 bases and J by 10 bases, and 11 bases separated the two germline ends.

The J gene is TRBJ2-3, the V gene TRBV14, with D perhaps assigned TRBD1 or TRBD2 (6 bases each). CDR1 and CDR2 from the germline V gene are SGHDN and FVKESK. The germline V and J ends were trimmed by 3 bases and 5 bases, with 12 bases remaining between them. The CDR3 length is 14 residues. CDR3 nucleotides: TGTGCCAGCAGCCATCGGGGGCCGGAAGATACGCAGTATTTT. Its translation is CASSHRGPEDTQYF.

As for this clonotype: Since a much larger clone is just one base distant, this may be a read error. The chain joins TRBV7-8 to TRBJ1-1; D unresolved. The CDR3 totals 15 residues. Germline V gene lookup returns CDR1 SGHVS and CDR2 FQNEAQ. The ends were cut back, 1 base at V and 3 bases at J, with 12 bases in the middle. This chain's CDR3 is CASSLGVVLDTEAFF. The CDR3, as DNA: TGTGCCAGCAGCTTAGGGGTGGTTTTGGACACTGAAGCTTTCTTT.

This clonotype was found a few times. This chain connects TRBV19 to TRBJ1-1, with D perhaps matching TRBD1 (5 bases). V lost 5 bases and J 0 bases, leaving 13 bases between the germline ends. The CDR3 has 15 amino acids. Germline CDR1 reads LNHDA; CDR2 reads SQIVND (reference sequence). DNA for the CDR3: TGTGCCAGTAGTCCCAGGACACATATGAACACTGAAGCTTTCTTT. It specifies CASSPRTHMNTEAFF.

The chain's CDR3 is CASSLAGGMETQYF. The CDR3, as DNA: TGTGCCAGCAGTTTAGCGGGAGGAATGGAGACCCAGTACTTC. This sequence joins TRBV12-3 or TRBV12-4 and TRBJ2-5; TRBD2 might be the D (6 bases). The V end was cut by 0 bases, the J end by 5 bases, with 10 bases between. The CDR3 runs to 14 residues.

This clonotype was counted only a few times. The CDR3 region has the DNA TGTGCCAGCAGCTTAATCGGGGTCGGGACCCAGTACTTC. Its translation: CASSLIGVGTQYF. This chain links TRBV11-2 with TRBJ2-5, with D tentatively TRBD2 (5 bases). CDR1 is SGHAT and CDR2 is FQNNGV in the germline V gene. Deletions cut 2 bases from V and 7 bases from J, with 11 bases between. The CDR3 contains 13 residues.

This clonotype occurred a few times. The chain links TRBV29-1 to TRBJ1-3; D possibly corresponds to TRBD1 (5 bases). Germline values: CDR1 SQVTM, CDR2 ANQGSEA. V lost 1 base to trimming and J lost 5 bases, with 9 bases between them. The CDR3 extends over 13 amino acids. The CDR3, as DNA: TGCAGCGTTGAAGGACCAGGGCGAAACACCATATATTTT. This gives the protein CSVEGPGRNTIYF.

V and J are TRBV12-3 or TRBV12-4 and TRBJ2-3; maybe TRBD2 (5 bases). The V gene lost 7 bases and the J gene lost 8 bases, with 16 bases spanning the gap. The CDR3 is made up of 13 amino acids. The CDR3 spells CASNRRPGTTQYF. In nucleotides, the CDR3 is TGTGCCAGCAACCGAAGACCGGGAACTACGCAGTATTTT.

Worth noting for this clonotype: Mismatch with germline at one junction end may stem from a read error. This chain's CDR3 is CASIISASPNTEAFF. The CDR3 DNA follows: TGTGCCAGTATTATATCAGCCAGCCCGAACACTGAAGCTTTCTTT. This sequence joins TRBV19 and TRBJ1-1; D is uncertain. CDR1 is LNHDA, CDR2 SQIVND, per germline (reference sequence). The CDR3 totals 15 residues.

At least ten counts were recorded for this clonotype. V and J are TRBV28 and TRBJ1-1; D is possibly TRBD1 (6 bases). Trimming took off 2 bases at V and 5 bases at J, with 12 bases between the two ends. The germline CDR1 and CDR2 sequences are MDHEN and SYDVKM. There are 14 residues in the CDR3. In nucleotides, the CDR3 is TGTGCCAGCAGTTTACAGGGGACGGGTACTGAAGCTTTCTTT. Translation: CASSLQGTGTEAFF.

This clonotype was detected only a few times. The chain joins TRBV12-3 or TRBV12-4 to TRBJ1-2, with D unresolved. The CDR3 contains 14 residues. V was shortened by 5 bases and J by 6 bases, with 16 bases between the two germline ends. The CDR3 nucleotides read TGTGCCAGCAGTGCCACCCCCCATTTAGATGGCTACACCTTC. Translating gives CASSATPHLDGYTF.

The chain links TRBV27 to TRBJ2-1; 14 bases line up with TRBD2. The trim removed 4 bases at V and 5 bases at J, leaving 4 bases unmatched. The length of the CDR3 is 16 residues. From germline, CDR1 is MNHEY and CDR2 SMNVEV (reference sequence). CDR3 loop: CASSSGLAGENNEQFF. The CDR3 DNA sequence: TGTGCCAGCAGTTCGGGACTAGCGGGGGAAAACAATGAGCAGTTCTTC.